This is a list of T cell receptor beta chains from one sample in a study of shared clonotypes between healthy human individuals. Some clones are missing from TCRdb's copy, which holds only in-frame ones; the method was immunoSEQ multiplex PCR. The sample lists about 2.1 million clones; 80% to 95% were seen once. Sequences were obtained from naive CD8+ T cells from PBMCs. Receptor source: a man aged 18 to 30 in good health. Some clones in this sample may be carry-over from other donors' samples. CDR3s include the opening cysteine and the closing phenylalanine or tryptophan. D genes are given only for firm matches. Only part of the rows carry a size: once, few, many, or a class if the clone is expanded.

D gene | J gene | clone size | V gene | CDR3 protein | CDR3 DNA
- | TRBJ2-1 | - | TRBV4-1 | CASSQEPSYNEQFF | TGCGCCAGCAGCCAAGAACCCAGTTACAATGAGCAGTTCTTC
- | TRBJ2-1 | - | TRBV21-1 | CASQAATGNYNEQFF | TGTGCCAGCCAAGCCGCGACAGGGAACTACAATGAGCAGTTCTTC
- | TRBJ2-7 | - | TRBV9 | CASSRVGGGNYEQYF | TGTGCCAGCAGCCGCGTGGGCGGGGGCAATTACGAGCAGTACTTC
TRBD1 | TRBJ2-6 | - | TRBV18 | CASSPNRGQAGANVLTF | TGTGCCAGCTCACCAAACAGGGGGCAGGCTGGGGCCAACGTCCTGACTTTC
- | TRBJ2-3 | - | TRBV27 | CASSTTTDTQYF | TGTGCCAGCAGTACGACCACAGATACGCAGTATTTT
TRBD1 | TRBJ2-5 | - | TRBV28 | CASSLGTAQETQYF | TGTGCCAGCAGTTTAGGGACAGCACAAGAGACCCAGTACTTC
- | TRBJ2-7 | - | TRBV7-9 | CASSGEFEDRTYEQYF | TGTGCCAGCAGCGGGGAGTTTGAGGACAGAACCTACGAGCAGTACTTC
- | TRBJ1-1 | - | TRBV6-5 | CASSSPGGGTEAFF | TGTGCCAGCAGTTCACCGGGTGGAGGCACTGAAGCTTTCTTT
- | TRBJ1-3 | once | TRBV28 | CASSRPSQGIDDTIYF | TGTGCCAGCAGCCGCCCCTCCCAGGGGATCGACGACACCATATATTTT
TRBD1 | TRBJ1-5 | - | TRBV27 | CASNPQGSNQPQHF | TGTGCCAGCAATCCACAGGGGAGCAATCAGCCCCAGCATTTT
- | TRBJ1-2 | - | TRBV6-1 | CASIIWGLANYGYTF | TGTGCCAGCATAATCTGGGGCCTAGCTAACTATGGCTACACCTTC
TRBD2 | TRBJ2-3 | - | TRBV7-6 | CASSPGGDPSADTQYF | TGTGCCAGCAGCCCTGGGGGGGACCCCTCGGCAGATACGCAGTATTTT
- | TRBJ1-2 | - | TRBV6-1 | CASSVIAFDYGYTF | TGTGCCAGCTCGGTAATAGCATTTGACTATGGCTACACCTTC
TRBD2 | TRBJ2-1 | - | TRBV27 | CASSLAGAFYNEQFF | TGTGCCAGCAGTTTAGCGGGAGCCTTTTACAATGAGCAGTTCTTC
TRBD2 | TRBJ2-1 | - | TRBV5-5 | CASSLAGGPPDNEQFF | TGTGCCAGCAGCTTAGCGGGAGGCCCACCTGACAATGAGCAGTTCTTC
- | TRBJ2-5 | few | TRBV10-3 | CAIGQETQYF | TGTGCCATCGGACAAGAGACCCAGTACTTC
- | TRBJ2-7 | - | TRBV27 | CASSLGFNEQYF | TGTGCCAGCAGTTTGGGTTTCAACGAGCAGTACTTC
TRBD2 | TRBJ2-7 | - | TRBV7-9 | CASSTSGRGLIEQYF | TGTGCCAGCAGCACGAGCGGGAGGGGTCTAATCGAGCAGTACTTC
- | TRBJ2-7 | - | TRBV19 | CASSIVGGLSREQYF | TGTGCCAGTAGTATTGTCGGGGGGCTCTCCAGGGAGCAGTACTTC
- | TRBJ2-1 | - | TRBV7-6 | CASSPLAVINNEQFF | TGTGCCAGCAGCCCACTAGCAGTGATAAACAATGAGCAGTTCTTC
- | TRBJ1-1 | - | TRBV28 | CASSLGRTEAFF | TGTGCCAGCAGTTTGGGTCGCACTGAAGCTTTCTTT
TRBD2 | TRBJ2-1 | - | TRBV28 | CASSFEREAPQSSYNEQFF | TGTGCCAGCAGTTTTGAGCGGGAGGCCCCACAGAGCTCCTACAATGAGCAGTTCTTC
- | TRBJ2-3 | - | TRBV7-9 | CASSSTRDGTQYF | TGTGCCAGCAGCTCGACCCGGGACGGTACGCAGTATTTT
- | TRBJ1-1 | - | TRBV28 | CASSSGLGEMNTEAFF | TGTGCCAGCAGCTCAGGACTGGGGGAGATGAACACTGAAGCTTTCTTT
- | TRBJ2-7 | - | TRBV9 | CASSAGRSPHEQYF | TGTGCCAGCAGCGCCGGACGGTCCCCCCACGAGCAGTACTTC
- | TRBJ2-7 | - | TRBV28 | CASSQPRGEQYF | TGTGCCAGCAGTCAACCTAGGGGCGAGCAGTACTTC
- | TRBJ1-1 | - | TRBV19 | CASSGKRVGTEAFF | TGTGCCAGTAGTGGGAAGAGGGTCGGCACTGAAGCTTTCTTT
TRBD1 | TRBJ1-2 | once | TRBV29-1 | CSVDQGAMNGYTF | TGCAGCGTTGACCAGGGGGCTATGAATGGCTACACCTTC
TRBD2 | TRBJ2-1 | - | TRBV10-3 | CAISEAGGPPEQFF | TGTGCCATCAGTGAAGCGGGAGGGCCTCCGGAGCAGTTCTTC
- | TRBJ1-2 | - | TRBV27 | CASVNPEGGYTF | TGTGCCAGCGTTAACCCGGAAGGTGGCTACACCTTC
- | TRBJ2-7 | - | TRBV7-9 | CASLYPGAYEQYF | TGTGCCAGCCTCTATCCAGGAGCCTACGAGCAGTACTTC
TRBD2 | TRBJ2-7 | - | TRBV4-2 | CASSQGAGGPYEQYF | TGTGCCAGCAGCCAAGGAGCGGGAGGGCCCTACGAGCAGTACTTC
- | TRBJ2-1 | - | TRBV7-9 | CASSFGLDEQFF | TGTGCCAGCAGCTTCGGGCTCGATGAGCAGTTCTTC
- | TRBJ2-3 | - | TRBV27 | CASSWTPSTDTQYF | TGTGCCAGCAGTTGGACCCCGAGCACAGATACGCAGTATTTT
- | TRBJ1-2 | - | TRBV11-2 | CASSRPGLLSEGYTF | TGTGCCAGCAGCCGCCCGGGACTCCTATCGGAGGGCTACACCTTC
- | TRBJ2-1 | - | TRBV7-9 | CASSLILIGGRTNNEQFF | TGTGCCAGCAGCTTAATCCTAATAGGGGGACGGACTAACAATGAGCAGTTCTTC
- | TRBJ2-1 | - | TRBV14 | CASSQETLFLPNEQFF | TGTGCCAGCAGCCAAGAAACTTTGTTCCTCCCCAATGAGCAGTTCTTC
- | TRBJ2-2 | - | TRBV7-9 | CASSLEGAGELFF | TGTGCCAGCAGCTTAGAGGGCGCCGGGGAGCTGTTTTTT
TRBD1 | TRBJ2-2 | - | TRBV11-2 | CASSLEDRATGELFF | TGTGCCAGCAGCTTAGAGGACAGGGCCACCGGGGAGCTGTTTTTT
- | TRBJ2-5 | - | TRBV6-1 | CASSEFRGETQYF | TGTGCCAGCAGTGAATTTCGTGGAGAGACCCAGTACTTC
TRBD2 | TRBJ2-1 | - | TRBV7-9 | CASSLVGLAGELSHEQFF | TGTGCCAGCAGCTTAGTCGGGCTAGCGGGAGAGCTTTCGCATGAGCAGTTCTTC
- | TRBJ2-1 | - | TRBV25-1 | CASSWDWNEQFF | TGTGCCAGCAGTTGGGACTGGAATGAGCAGTTCTTC
- | TRBJ2-3 | - | TRBV21-1 | CASSDSKTRDSTDTQYF | TGTGCCAGCAGCGACTCAAAGACTAGAGATAGCACAGATACGCAGTATTTT
- | TRBJ2-7 | - | TRBV4-1 | CASSQISHSYEQYF | TGCGCCAGCAGCCAAATCAGCCACTCCTACGAGCAGTACTTC
- | TRBJ2-2 | few | TRBV7-9 | CASILVLSPDGELFF | TGTGCCAGCATCCTCGTCCTGAGTCCGGACGGGGAGCTGTTTTTT
- | TRBJ2-7 | - | TRBV27 | CASSAPGEGYYEQYF | TGTGCCAGCAGTGCACCAGGCGAGGGGTACTACGAGCAGTACTTC
- | TRBJ2-1 | - | TRBV7-3 | CASSPDRSSYNEQFF | TGTGCCAGCAGCCCTGACAGGAGCTCCTACAATGAGCAGTTCTTC
- | TRBJ2-3 | - | TRBV7-9 | CASSSPGGTVSVTDTQYF | TGTGCCAGCAGCTCCCCCGGAGGGACAGTCTCTGTCACAGATACGCAGTATTTT
- | TRBJ2-1 | - | TRBV27 | CASSFTGNGQFF | TGTGCCAGCAGTTTCACCGGGAACGGGCAGTTCTTC
- | TRBJ2-1 | - | TRBV19 | CASSIRGSGGNEQFF | TGTGCCAGTAGTATCCGGGGTAGCGGTGGCAATGAGCAGTTCTTC
- | TRBJ1-5 | - | TRBV9 | CASSVGQNQPQHF | TGTGCCAGCAGCGTAGGACAGAATCAGCCCCAGCATTTT
TRBD1 | TRBJ2-7 | - | TRBV6-5 | CASKKGAGVAYEQYF | TGTGCCAGCAAAAAGGGGGCAGGTGTGGCCTACGAGCAGTACTTC
- | TRBJ2-1 | once | TRBV5-6 | CASSLTEFDEQFF | TGTGCCAGCAGCTTGACCGAATTTGATGAGCAGTTCTTC
- | TRBJ1-1 | few | TRBV19 | CASSMAWDTEAFF | TGTGCCAGTAGTATGGCATGGGACACTGAAGCTTTCTTT
TRBD2 | TRBJ2-7 | - | TRBV28 | CASSLYSSGSAYEQYF | TGTGCCAGCAGTTTGTATTCTAGCGGGAGTGCCTACGAGCAGTACTTC
- | TRBJ1-2 | - | TRBV19 | CASNPWDNNYGYTF | TGTGCCAGCAACCCCTGGGACAATAACTATGGCTACACCTTC
- | TRBJ1-5 | - | TRBV28 | CASSLQIIRPQHF | TGTGCCAGCAGTTTACAGATCATACGGCCCCAGCATTTT
- | TRBJ2-7 | - | TRBV27 | CASSLDETYEQYF | TGTGCCAGCAGTTTAGACGAAACCTACGAGCAGTACTTC